A selection of T cell receptor beta chains follows, all from one sample in a study of blood T cell repertoires in COVID-19. TCRdb's table, derived via immunoSEQ multiplex PCR, lists solely in-frame clones and lacks some. The sample shows approximately 100,000 clones, 80% to 85% of them seen only once. Sequencing was carried out using peripheral blood. The receptors originated from a man between 60 and 75 years old with acute or convalescent COVID-19. Each CDR3 is given with its conserved first and last residue. A D gene is named only where the DNA matches it firmly. Some rows mark clone size as missing; the rest say once, few, many or name a class of expanded clone.

j_call clone_size v_call d_call cdr3_nt cdr3_aa
TRBJ2-1 . TRBV24-1 . TGTGCCACCAGTGATTTCGGGTCGACAGGTTACAATGAGCAGTTCTTC CATSDFGSTGYNEQFF
TRBJ2-7 . TRBV6-1 TRBD1 TGTGCCAGCAGTGAATTAGAACAGGGGTTTTACGAGCAGTACTTC CASSELEQGFYEQYF
TRBJ2-3 . TRBV6-4 TRBD2 TGTGCCAGCACCCAATCACTAGCGGGGTGCACAGATACGCAGTATTTT CASTQSLAGCTDTQYF
TRBJ1-2 . TRBV30 TRBD1 TGTGCCTGGAGTCGGACAGGGAATGGCTACACCTTC CAWSRTGNGYTF
TRBJ1-2 . TRBV7-8 TRBD1 TGTGCCAGCAGCCAACGGACAGGGGGTGGCTACACCTTC CASSQRTGGGYTF
TRBJ1-6 . TRBV9 TRBD1 TGTGCCAGCAGCGAGGACCCCCAGGGGGTTCATTCACCCCTCCACTTT CASSEDPQGVHSPLHF
TRBJ1-1 . TRBV12-3/TRBV12-4 TRBD1 TGTGCCAGCAGTAGGACAGGGGGCACTGAAGCTTTCTTT CASSRTGGTEAFF
TRBJ2-2 . TRBV9 TRBD1 TGTGCCAGCAGCCCGACCGGGACAGGAGTAACCGGGGAGCTGTTTTTT CASSPTGTGVTGELFF
TRBJ2-5 . TRBV12-5 TRBD1 TGTGCTAGTGGTTTGGGAAGCACAGGGGGCTTTGAGACCCAGTACTTC CASGLGSTGGFETQYF
TRBJ2-7 . TRBV2 TRBD1 TGTGCCAGCAGTGGGGAGACAGGGGGCTACGAGCAGTACTTC CASSGETGGYEQYF
TRBJ1-1 once TRBV19 . TGTGCGAGTATTTCTCGGGAGGGGAACACTGAAGCTTTCTTT CASISREGNTEAFF
TRBJ2-3 . TRBV9 . TGTGCCAGCAGCGAGGGAGTCCGGAGCACAGATACGCAGTATTTT CASSEGVRSTDTQYF
TRBJ1-5 . TRBV28 TRBD1 TGTGCCAGCAGTTTTCGGGCAGGGGGGTTTCAGCCCCAGCATTTT CASSFRAGGFQPQHF
TRBJ2-5 . TRBV14 . TGTGCCAGCAGCAATACAGGGTATCTGGAGACCCAGTACTTC CASSNTGYLETQYF
TRBJ1-1 few TRBV19 TRBD1 TGTGCCAGTAGGGGCAGGGACAGGGGTGCTGAAGCTTTCTTT CASRGRDRGAEAFF
TRBJ1-2 . TRBV9 . TGTGCCAGCAGCTTGCCCGTAAGGGCTGTAGGGGGAGGCTACACCTTC CASSLPVRAVGGGYTF
TRBJ2-2 . TRBV9 . TGTGCCAGCAGCCCACGGACAGTTAATCCCGGGGAGCTGTTTTTT CASSPRTVNPGELFF
TRBJ2-2 . TRBV29-1 TRBD2 TGCAGCGTTGTGATTCTGAGGACTAGCGGGGGTATGAACACCGGGGAGCTGTTTTTT CSVVILRTSGGMNTGELFF
TRBJ1-2 . TRBV7-9 TRBD1 TGTGCCAGCAGCTCGGGACTAGACAGGGTCTATAGCTACACCTTC CASSSGLDRVYSYTF
TRBJ2-7 . TRBV11-2 TRBD1 TGTGCCAGCAGCTTAGCGGGACAGGGGACCTACGAGCAGTACTTC CASSLAGQGTYEQYF
TRBJ2-1 . TRBV7-3 TRBD1 TGTGCCAGCAGCTCCGACAGGGATGTAACCTACAATGAGCAGTTCTTC CASSSDRDVTYNEQFF
TRBJ1-2 . TRBV3-1/TRBV3-2 . TGTGCCAGCAGCCAAGACCCCGGAGGGGCTGCCTATGGCTACACCTTC CASSQDPGGAAYGYTF
TRBJ1-2 . TRBV30 TRBD1 TGTGCCTGTGGACAGGACTATGGCTACACCTTC CACGQDYGYTF
TRBJ1-2 . TRBV6-6 TRBD1 TGTGCCAGCCATCGAACAGGGGACCAATATGGCTACACCTTC CASHRTGDQYGYTF
TRBJ1-4 . TRBV3-1/TRBV3-2 TRBD1 TGTGCCAGCAGCCAAGATCATGGACAGGGGTTTTCAACTAATGAAAAACTGTTTTTT CASSQDHGQGFSTNEKLFF
TRBJ2-7 . TRBV5-1 . TGCGCCAGCAGCTTGAACAGGGAGCTCTACGAGCAGTACTTC CASSLNRELYEQYF
TRBJ2-1 . TRBV29-1 TRBD2 TGCAGCGTTGATATAGGTAGCGGGGGTCTTGATGAGCAGTTCTTC CSVDIGSGGLDEQFF
TRBJ1-6 . TRBV13 TRBD1 TGTGCCAGCAGCTCCGGGACAGAAGACATAGTAGATTCACCCCTCCACTTT CASSSGTEDIVDSPLHF